Below, one TCR beta chain is given with its context. The source of the sample is a study of blood T cell repertoires in COVID-19. Overall study context: PBMCs, B-cell-depleted T cells, or T cells were the source of the cDNA or gDNA that made up the material.

Seattle patients were enrolled during active infection and followed longitudinally. Germline trimming cut 6 bases from V and 7 bases from J; bases unmatched to any gene: 2. CDR3 length: 13 residues. The germline V gene encodes CDR1 LGHDT and CDR2 YNNKEL (reference sequence). The authors' processing: Estimated nucleated cell counts came from reference gene primer amplification. The method was immunoSEQ multiplex PCR; TCRdb's version includes in-frame clones alone and lacks a portion of them. V and J calls and clone size are copied from that table; D and trimming were computed from the DNA. Of about 240,000 clones listed, around 81% are singletons.

Sequences were obtained from peripheral blood. This receptor was obtained from a woman older than 75 with COVID-19, enrolled during active disease. V and J are TRBV3-1 (or the pseudogene TRBV3-2) and TRBJ2-1, with 11 positions matching TRBD2. CDR3 bases: TGTGCCAGCAGGTTAGCGGGGGGGAATGAGCAGTTCTTC. Translation: CASRLAGGNEQFF.